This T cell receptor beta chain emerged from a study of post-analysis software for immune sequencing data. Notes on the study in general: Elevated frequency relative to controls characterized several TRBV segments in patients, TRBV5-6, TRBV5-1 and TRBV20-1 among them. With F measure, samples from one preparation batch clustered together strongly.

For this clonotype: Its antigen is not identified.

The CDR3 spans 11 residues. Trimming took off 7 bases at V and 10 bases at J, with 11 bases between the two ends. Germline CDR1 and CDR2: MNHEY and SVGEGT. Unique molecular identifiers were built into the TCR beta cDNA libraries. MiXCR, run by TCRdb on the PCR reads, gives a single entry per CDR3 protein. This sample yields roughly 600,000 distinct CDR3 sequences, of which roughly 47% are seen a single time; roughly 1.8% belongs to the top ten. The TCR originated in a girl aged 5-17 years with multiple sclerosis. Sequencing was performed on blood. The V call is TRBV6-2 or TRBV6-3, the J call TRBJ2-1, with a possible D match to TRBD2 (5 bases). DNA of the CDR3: TGTGCCAGCAATGACCGGAGGGAGCAGTTCTTC. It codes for CASNDRREQFF.